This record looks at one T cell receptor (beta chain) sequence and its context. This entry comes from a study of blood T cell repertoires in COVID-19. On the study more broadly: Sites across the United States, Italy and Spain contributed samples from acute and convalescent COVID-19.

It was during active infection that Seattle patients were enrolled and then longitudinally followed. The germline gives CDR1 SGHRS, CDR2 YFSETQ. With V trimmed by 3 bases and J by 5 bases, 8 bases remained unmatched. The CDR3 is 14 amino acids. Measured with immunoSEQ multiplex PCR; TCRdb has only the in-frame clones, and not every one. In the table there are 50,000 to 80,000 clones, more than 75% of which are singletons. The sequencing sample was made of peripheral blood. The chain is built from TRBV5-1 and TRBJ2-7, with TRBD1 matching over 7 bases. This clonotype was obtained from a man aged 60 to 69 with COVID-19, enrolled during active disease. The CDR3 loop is CASSSGQSVDEQYF. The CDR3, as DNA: TGCGCCAGCAGCTCGGGACAGAGTGTAGACGAGCAGTACTTC. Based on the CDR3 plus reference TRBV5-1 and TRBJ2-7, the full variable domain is KAGVTQTPRYLIKTRGQQVTLSCSPISGHRSVSWYQQTPGQGLQFLFEYFSETQRNKGNFPGRFSGRQFSNSRSEMNVSTLELGDSALYLCASSSGQSVDEQYFGPGTRLTVT.